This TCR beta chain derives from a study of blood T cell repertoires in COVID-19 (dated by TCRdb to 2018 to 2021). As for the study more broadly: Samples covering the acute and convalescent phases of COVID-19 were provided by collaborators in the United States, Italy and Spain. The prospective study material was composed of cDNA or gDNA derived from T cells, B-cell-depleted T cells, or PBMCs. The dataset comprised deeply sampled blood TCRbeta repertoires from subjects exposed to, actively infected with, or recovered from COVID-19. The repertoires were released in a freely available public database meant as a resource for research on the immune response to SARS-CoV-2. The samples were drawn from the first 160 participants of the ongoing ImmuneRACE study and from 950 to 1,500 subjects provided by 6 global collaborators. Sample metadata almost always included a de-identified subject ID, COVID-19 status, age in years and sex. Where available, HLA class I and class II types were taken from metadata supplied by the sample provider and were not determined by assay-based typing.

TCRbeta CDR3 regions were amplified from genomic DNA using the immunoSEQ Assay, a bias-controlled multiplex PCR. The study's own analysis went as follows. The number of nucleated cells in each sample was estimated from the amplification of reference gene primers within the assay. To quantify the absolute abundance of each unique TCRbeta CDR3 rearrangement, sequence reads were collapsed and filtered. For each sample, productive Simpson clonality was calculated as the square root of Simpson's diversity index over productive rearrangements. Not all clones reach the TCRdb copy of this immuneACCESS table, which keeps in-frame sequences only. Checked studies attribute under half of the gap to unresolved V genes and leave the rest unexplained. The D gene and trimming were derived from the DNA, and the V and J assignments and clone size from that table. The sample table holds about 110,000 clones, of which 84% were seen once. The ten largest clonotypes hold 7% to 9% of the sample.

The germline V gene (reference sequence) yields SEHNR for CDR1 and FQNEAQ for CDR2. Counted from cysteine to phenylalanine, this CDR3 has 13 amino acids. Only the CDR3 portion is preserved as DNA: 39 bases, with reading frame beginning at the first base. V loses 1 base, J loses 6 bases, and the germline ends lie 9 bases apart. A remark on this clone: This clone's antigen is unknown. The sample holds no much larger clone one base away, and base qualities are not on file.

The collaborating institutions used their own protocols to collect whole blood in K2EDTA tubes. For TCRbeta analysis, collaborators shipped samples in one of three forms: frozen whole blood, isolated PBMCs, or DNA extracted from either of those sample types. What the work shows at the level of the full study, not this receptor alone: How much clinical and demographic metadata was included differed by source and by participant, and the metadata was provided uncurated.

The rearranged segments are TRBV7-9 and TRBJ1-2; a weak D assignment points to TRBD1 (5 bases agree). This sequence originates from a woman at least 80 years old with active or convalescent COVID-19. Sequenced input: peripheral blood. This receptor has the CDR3 CASSLGRGNGYTF. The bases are TGTGCCAGCAGCTTAGGAAGGGGAAATGGCTACACCTTC.